The 31 T cell receptor beta chains below all came from one sample that was sequenced in a study of cytomegalovirus exposure and HLA in healthy donors. PCR used 60 Vbeta primers and 13 Jbeta primers. The repertoire was sequenced with immunoSEQ multiplex PCR; TCRdb's copy has only in-frame clones and lacks some. The table has around 92,000 clones, over 75% seen once; the top ten hold around 2%. The sample comprised PBMCs. The receptors were gathered from a young man in good health and CMV-seronegative.

The J gene is TRBJ2-2, the V gene TRBV2; D not resolved. Trimming removed 4 bases at V and 1 base at J, with 10 bases between. CDR3 size: 15 residues. Per the germline V gene, CDR1 is SNHLY and CDR2 is FYNNEI. The CDR3 loop reads CASSGVAVNTGELFF. CDR3 sequence (DNA): TGTGCCAGCAGTGGAGTGGCGGTGAACACCGGGGAGCTGTTTTTT.

The genes are TRBV6-1 and TRBJ1-1; D remains unclear. V lost 5 bases and J 0 bases, leaving 10 bases between the germline ends. The CDR3 has 14 residues. The V gene's germline CDR1 is MNHNS and CDR2 SASEGT. The CDR3 DNA sequence: TGTGCCAGCAGTAGGAGGCAGCTGAACACTGAAGCTTTCTTT. Translated: CASSRRQLNTEAFF.

V and J are TRBV29-1 and TRBJ2-3; no clear D. The V gene's germline CDR1 is SQVTM and CDR2 ANQGSEA. CDR3 size: 13 residues. The V end lost 1 base, the J end lost 2 bases, and 7 bases lay between the germline ends. CDR3 bases: TGCAGCGTTGAAGTTCAGGCCACAGATACGCAGTATTTT. Translating gives CSVEVQATDTQYF.

The chain employs TRBV13 and TRBJ1-4; 7 bases are shared with TRBD1. This CDR3 spans 15 amino acids. Germline trimming cut 5 bases from V and 14 bases from J; bases unmatched to any gene: 17. Germline CDR1 PRHDT, CDR2 FYEKMQ (reference sequence). This CDR3 reads CASSPGPGQQTRLFF. The CDR3 bases are TGTGCCAGCAGCCCAGGTCCGGGACAGCAGACCCGCCTGTTTTTT. The complete variable domain, with remaining parts taken from reference TRBV13 and TRBJ1-4, reads AAGVIQSPRHLIKEKRETATLKCYPIPRHDTVYWYQQGPGQDPQFLISFYEKMQSDKGSIPDRFSAQQFSDYHSELNMSSLELGDSALYFCASSPGPGQQTRLFFGSGTQLSVL.

This rearrangement joins TRBV30 to TRBJ2-5, with a weak D call TRBD2 (7 bases). CDR3 size: 14 residues. Trimming stripped 1 base from V and 5 bases from J, with 14 bases between. The V gene's germline CDR1 is GTSNPN and CDR2 SVGIG (reference sequence). In DNA form, the CDR3 reads TGTGCCTGGAGTGGCCAGGAGGGGGGGGAGACCCAGTACTTC. Its protein is CAWSGQEGGETQYF.

In this sample, this clone turned up a few times. The CDR3 loop reads CASSQQGAGEKLFF. As DNA, the CDR3 is TGTGCCAGCAGTCAACAGGGGGCGGGAGAAAAACTGTTTTTT. The chain uses TRBV6-5 and TRBJ1-4, with 9 bases identical to TRBD1. Germline CDR1 MNHEY, CDR2 SVGAGI. The CDR3 sequence is 14 residues long. V lost 5 bases, J lost 8 bases, and 6 bases stayed unmatched.

The J gene is TRBJ1-1, the V gene TRBV7-2; tentatively, D is TRBD1 (6 bases). This CDR3 comprises 14 residues. The ends were cut back, 4 bases at V and 1 base at J, with 10 bases in the middle. Germline assignment: CDR1 SGHTA and CDR2 FQGNSA. Here the CDR3 DNA reads TGTGCCAGCAGCTCGCCGGGACAGAACACTGAAGCTTTCTTT. This codes for CASSSPGQNTEAFF.

This chain uses TRBV2 with TRBJ1-1; 7 bases line up with TRBD1. The CDR3 has 14 amino acids. Germline CDR1 is SNHLY and CDR2 is FYNNEI. The V segment lost 7 bases and the J segment 1 base; nucleotides outside the gene matches: 6. CDR3 amino acids: CASTFGTANTEAFF. In nucleotides, the CDR3 is TGTGCCAGCACATTCGGGACAGCGAACACTGAAGCTTTCTTT.

The gene calls are TRBV19 and TRBJ2-7; 11 bases align to TRBD1. The CDR3 sequence is 14 residues long. V was pared by 6 bases and J by 3 bases, with 4 bases of the junction left unmatched. Germline values: CDR1 LNHDA, CDR2 SQIVND (reference sequence). DNA for the CDR3: TGTGCCAGTAGAGGGACAGGGGGGTTCTACGAGCAGTACTTC. Amino acid sequence: CASRGTGGFYEQYF.

J is TRBJ2-5 and V is TRBV6-6, with D perhaps matching TRBD2 (6 bases). The DNA end is a closer match to TRBJ2-7, so the J assignment may be wrong. The CDR3 is 14 amino acids. Germline CDR1 reads MNHNY; CDR2 reads SVGAGI (reference sequence). Here the CDR3 reads CASTRGSEGYEQYF. The CDR3 bases are TGTGCCAGCACCCGGGGGTCCGAGGGCTACGAGCAGTACTTC.

This chain uses TRBV9 with TRBJ2-7, with D maybe TRBD1 (7 bases). The germline V and J ends were trimmed by 3 bases and 3 bases, with 25 bases remaining between them. The V gene's germline CDR1 is SGDLS and CDR2 YYNGEE. The CDR3 is 18 amino acids. The CDR3 is CASSAVDAGQSEFYEQYF. As DNA, the CDR3 is TGTGCCAGCAGCGCAGTGGACGCGGGACAGTCGGAATTCTACGAGCAGTACTTC.

The chain is built from TRBV2 and TRBJ2-3, with 8 nucleotides matching TRBD1. Germline-derived CDR1 and CDR2 are SNHLY and FYNNEI. The CDR3 is made up of 15 amino acids. The trim removed 5 bases at V and 1 base at J, leaving 5 bases unmatched. CDR3 DNA sequence: TGTGCCAGCAGTTCGGTGGGACAGGGCACAGATACGCAGTATTTT. Protein product: CASSSVGQGTDTQYF.

J is TRBJ2-1 and V is TRBV5-6; 13 bases align to TRBD2. The CDR3 has 15 amino acids. Looked up from germline, CDR1 is SGHDT and CDR2 is YYEEEE. Trimming removed 2 bases from V and 10 bases from J; junction bases left unmatched: 6. The chain's CDR3 is CASSLLAGGQLEQFF. The CDR3 nucleotides read TGTGCCAGCAGCTTACTAGCGGGGGGGCAATTGGAGCAGTTCTTC.

This chain connects TRBV30 to TRBJ1-2; unclear D gene. CDR3 length equals 13 residues. The V end was cut by 6 bases, the J end by 4 bases, with 15 bases between. The germline CDR1 and CDR2 sequences are GTSNPN and SVGIG (reference sequence). CDR3 amino acids: CACLRPRGYGYTF. The CDR3 DNA reads as TGTGCCTGCTTAAGACCGAGAGGCTATGGCTACACCTTC.

V usage is TRBV4-1 and J usage is TRBJ1-1, with a weak D call TRBD1 (6 bases). Germline V CDR1 and CDR2: MGHRA, YSYEKL. CDR3 size: 12 residues. V was pared by 4 bases and J by 10 bases, with 13 bases between. The CDR3 bases are TGCGCCAGCAGCCCAGGGGAAGGCGGAGCTTTCTTT. Encoded protein: CASSPGEGGAFF.

This clone has just one count. The chain combines TRBV7-8 with TRBJ2-7, with TRBD1 matching 9 bases. V dropped 5 bases and J dropped 3; count of bases not matched to a gene: 17. The germline V gene encodes CDR1 SGHVS and CDR2 FQNEAQ. This CDR3 spans 18 amino acids. The CDR3 sequence: CASSHTPGQGTLNYEQYF. The CDR3 nucleotides read TGTGCCAGCAGCCACACACCGGGACAGGGTACCTTGAACTACGAGCAGTACTTC.

The rearrangement links TRBV19 to TRBJ1-5; possible D gene TRBD1, 6 bases. The CDR3 length is 15 residues. Trimming removed 6 bases from V and 3 bases from J, with 15 bases in between. Germline CDR1 reads LNHDA; CDR2 reads SQIVND (reference sequence). CDR3 coding DNA: TGTGCCAGTAGGTACACAGGGTTGAACAATCAGCCCCAGCATTTT. Its protein product is CASRYTGLNNQPQHF. Full variable domain (rest looked up from reference TRBV19 and TRBJ1-5): DGGITQSPKYLFRKEGQNVTLSCEQNLNHDAMYWYRQDPGQGLRLIYYSQIVNDFQKGDIAEGYSVSREKKESFPLTVTSAQKNPTAFYLCASRYTGLNNQPQHFGDGTRLSIL.

Only one count was recorded for this clone. J is TRBJ2-3 and V is TRBV9; 7 bases match TRBD1. CDR3 length equals 14 residues. Germline V CDR1 and CDR2: SGDLS, YYNGEE. The junction had 3 bases not matched to a gene; V was cut back by 4 bases and J by 1 base. CDR3 coding DNA: TGTGCCAGCAGCAACACAGGGGGCACAGATACGCAGTATTTT. Translation gives CASSNTGGTDTQYF.

The CDR3 here is CASRTGTVRTNTEAFF. The DNA for the CDR3 is TGTGCCAGTAGAACCGGGACAGTCAGAACGAACACTGAAGCTTTCTTT. The chain has TRBV19 and TRBJ1-1, with 7 nucleotides matching TRBD1. Germline V gene lookup returns CDR1 LNHDA and CDR2 SQIVND (reference sequence). CDR3 length: 16 amino acids. J lost 1 base, V lost 6 bases, and 11 bases had no gene match.

V gene TRBV7-6 combines with J gene TRBJ2-2; 12 bases agree with TRBD2. CDR1 and CDR2 (germline): SGHVS, FNYEAQ. The CDR3 length is 17 residues. The junction had 10 bases not matched to a gene; V was cut back by 5 bases and J by 6 bases. The CDR3 sequence: CASSRLGASGGAGELFF. The CDR3 DNA follows: TGTGCCAGCAGCCGCCTCGGCGCTAGCGGGGGGGCCGGGGAGCTGTTTTTT.

The chain has TRBV6-1 and TRBJ1-5, with D uncertain. In germline, CDR1 is MNHNS, CDR2 SASEGT. Trimming shortened V by 2 bases and J by 1 base, and 18 bases separated the two germline ends. CDR3 length: 18 amino acids. The CDR3 DNA is TGTGCCAGCAGTGAAAGGCGGGCCATCGTTCAGAGCAATCAGCCCCAGCATTTT. This gives the protein CASSERRAIVQSNQPQHF.

As DNA, the CDR3 is TGTGCCAGTAGTATAGGTCCCGAGTTGAGCTCCTACAATGAGCAGTTCTTC. Encoded protein: CASSIGPELSSYNEQFF. This chain uses TRBV19 with TRBJ2-1; D gene ambiguous. The CDR3 consists of 17 residues. Germline V gene data show CDR1 as LNHDA and CDR2 as SQIVND (reference sequence). V was cut by 1 base and J by 0 bases, with 13 bases left in between. The full variable domain, in which reference TRBV19 and TRBJ2-1 provide the parts outside the CDR3, is DGGITQSPKYLFRKEGQNVTLSCEQNLNHDAMYWYRQDPGQGLRLIYYSQIVNDFQKGDIAEGYSVSREKKESFPLTVTSAQKNPTAFYLCASSIGPELSSYNEQFFGPGTRLTVL.

The rearrangement uses TRBV19 and TRBJ1-4; D possibly corresponds to TRBD1 (5 bases). The V gene's germline CDR1 is LNHDA and CDR2 SQIVND (reference sequence). V was trimmed by 2 bases and J by 8 bases, leaving 9 bases between them. The CDR3 loop spans 13 amino acids. The CDR3 coding sequence is TGTGCCAGTAGTATAAGCAGGGAAGAAAAACTGTTTTTT. It encodes CASSISREEKLFF.

The rearrangement joins TRBV5-1 to TRBJ1-5, with D perhaps TRBD1 (6 bases). Trimming pared 4 bases from V and 2 bases from J, leaving 13 bases between. This CDR3 is 15 amino acids long. Germline CDR1 is SGHRS and CDR2 is YFSETQ. The CDR3 here is CASSRDTGGNQPQHF. For the CDR3, the DNA is TGCGCCAGCAGCCGGGACACGGGCGGCAATCAGCCCCAGCATTTT.

This rearrangement joins TRBV6-5 to TRBJ2-3; 7 positions agree with TRBD1. Germline trimming cut 5 bases from V and 1 base from J; bases unmatched to any gene: 3. CDR3 size: 14 residues. CDR1 MNHEY and CDR2 SVGAGI come from the germline V gene. The DNA for the CDR3 is TGTGCCAGCAGTGACAGGGAACGCACAGATACGCAGTATTTT. This encodes CASSDRERTDTQYF.

This clone came up a few times. This chain joins TRBV30 and TRBJ1-1; maybe TRBD1 (5 bases). In germline, CDR1 is GTSNPN, CDR2 SVGIG (reference sequence). V gave up 3 bases and J gave up 0 bases, with 14 bases separating them. The CDR3 has 15 amino acids. The CDR3 region has the DNA TGTGCCTGGAGGGGGGGGAGTGGCATGAACACTGAAGCTTTCTTT. It yields the protein CAWRGGSGMNTEAFF.

Concerning this clone itself: An end of the junction does not agree with germline; a read error may underlie this. The genes are TRBV7-9 and TRBJ1-1; D unresolved. Germline CDR1 is SEHNR and CDR2 is FQNEAQ (reference sequence). This CDR3 is 12 amino acids long. CDR3 bases: TGTTCCAGCAGCTTAGGAGATGAGTCGGCTTTCTTT. Amino acids: CSSSLGDESAFF. The complete variable domain, with remaining parts taken from reference TRBV7-9 and TRBJ1-1, reads DTGVSQNPRHKITKRGQNVTFRCDPISEHNRLYWYRQTLGQGPEFLTYFQNEAQLEKSRLLSDRFSAERPKGSFSTLEIQRTEQGDSAMYLCSSSLGDESAFFGQGTRLTVV.

The gene calls are TRBV7-2 and TRBJ1-2; D remains unclear. The ends were cut back, 5 bases at V and 4 bases at J, with 17 bases in the middle. The CDR3 has 15 residues. Germline V gives CDR1 SGHTA, CDR2 FQGNSA. The CDR3 spells CASSPIGRALYGYTF. The DNA of the CDR3 is TGTGCCAGCAGCCCCATAGGGAGGGCTCTCTATGGCTACACCTTC.

This clone came up a few times. V gene TRBV6-4 combines with J gene TRBJ2-6; D call uncertain. Germline V lookup: CDR1 MRHNA, CDR2 SNTAGT. This CDR3 region has 13 residues. Trimming left V 8 bases short and J 0 bases short, with 5 bases between. The CDR3 reads CASSGSGANVLTF. CDR3 coding DNA: TGTGCCAGCTCGGGCTCTGGGGCCAACGTCCTGACTTTC.

This clone was observed a few times. CDR3 nucleotides: TGTGCCAGTAGTATTTTCGGACAGGGGGTCGATGAGCAGTTCTTC. Translating it yields CASSIFGQGVDEQFF. This chain connects TRBV19 to TRBJ2-1, with TRBD1 matching 10 bases. CDR3 length: 15 residues. Germline V CDR1 and CDR2: LNHDA, SQIVND (reference sequence). Trimming at V came to 3 bases and at J to 8 bases, leaving 7 bases not matched to a gene.

The V gene is TRBV2, the J gene TRBJ2-2, with 7 bases lining up with TRBD2. The CDR3 is made up of 15 amino acids. Germline trimming cut 7 bases from V and 2 bases from J; bases unmatched to any gene: 7. Germline V gives CDR1 SNHLY, CDR2 FYNNEI. The CDR3 here is CASTVSGLNTGELFF. Written as DNA, the CDR3 is TGTGCCAGCACCGTTAGCGGGCTAAACACCGGGGAGCTGTTTTTT.